This T cell receptor beta chain was obtained from a study of T cell responses to AZD1222 COVID-19 vaccine. This table comes from immunoSEQ multiplex PCR, and its TCRdb copy is limited to in-frame clones, with some not included. This sample yields 95,000 to 150,000 clones, of which around 82% are seen a single time; less than 8% belongs to the top ten. For this clone: The antigen is undetermined.

CDR3 length: 17 amino acids. The germline gives CDR1 SEHNR, CDR2 FQNEAQ (reference sequence). Trimming cost V 4 bases and J 5 bases; bases outside gene matches: 13. Study results and limitations: When two AZD1222 doses had been given, Spike-specific TCR breadth and depth rose. At study baseline, merely a handful of AZD1222 recipients were seropositive. A mostly white British donor set with more females was recruited, and clonal diversity was possibly underestimated.

This receptor was obtained from an adult in good health. The V call is TRBV7-9, the J call TRBJ2-2; 7 nucleotides line up with TRBD2. The sample here was peripheral blood, taken on day 0 of AZD1222 vaccination. The CDR3 sequence: CASSWGLTPTETGELFF. CDR3 bases: TGTGCCAGCAGCTGGGGACTAACCCCGACAGAGACCGGGGAGCTGTTTTTT. The variable domain in full, with the rest retrieved from reference TRBV7-9 and TRBJ2-2, is DTGVSQNPRHKITKRGQNVTFRCDPISEHNRLYWYRQTLGQGPEFLTYFQNEAQLEKSRLLSDRFSAERPKGSFSTLEIQRTEQGDSAMYLCASSWGLTPTETGELFFGEGSRLTVL.